This T cell receptor beta chain was recovered during a study of blood T cell repertoires in COVID-19. Whole-study context: The United States, Italy and Spain were the sources of the acute and convalescent COVID-19 samples. PBMCs, B-cell-depleted T cells, or T cells provided the cDNA or gDNA that made up the material.

Germline-derived CDR1 and CDR2 are SGHAT and FQNNGV. The CDR3 covers 12 residues. V was shortened by 5 bases and J by 8 bases, with 9 bases between the two germline ends. Some clones are missing from TCRdb's copy, which holds only in-frame ones; the method was immunoSEQ multiplex PCR. The table has 65,000 to 90,000 clones, 89% seen once. Material for sequencing was peripheral blood. This chain joins TRBV11-2 and TRBJ1-4, with D tentatively TRBD1 (5 bases). The receptor was isolated from a man aged 50-60 years with acute or convalescent COVID-19. The CDR3 sequence: CASSPGYEKLFF. DNA for the CDR3: TGTGCCAGCAGCCCAGGGTACGAAAAACTGTTTTTT.